This TCR beta chain was sequenced during a study of radiation and T cells in renal cell carcinoma. Overall study: Nephrectomy followed 15 Gy stereotactic body radiation by 4 weeks.

The time point denotes: blood 2 weeks post-SBRT. Treatment reported: 15 Gy SBRT to primary tumor, nephrectomy 4 weeks later. The tumor was a clear cell renal cell carcinoma. The V and J ends lost 5 bases and 5 bases respectively, with 10 bases between them. Looked up from germline, CDR1 is DFQATT and CDR2 is SNEGSKA (reference sequence). CDR3 size: 11 residues. TCRdb keeps only in-frame clones here, not all; method: immunoSEQ multiplex PCR. The repertoire holds about 150,000 clones, with 80% to 90% as singletons. The chain employs TRBV20-1 and TRBJ2-7, with D perhaps assigned TRBD1 or TRBD2 (5 bases each). Sample: blood, taken from a patient whose treatment included radiotherapy and nephrectomy. The clonotype was recovered from a woman aged 45-65 years with renal cell carcinoma. CDR3 sequence: CSAPQGDEQYF. The CDR3 DNA follows: TGCAGTGCTCCGCAGGGAGACGAGCAGTACTTC.